Listed below are T cell receptor beta chains from one sample, sequenced in a study of blood T cell repertoires in COVID-19. Method: immunoSEQ multiplex PCR; TCRdb's copy keeps in-frame clones and lacks some. Of approximately 47,000 clones in the sample, under 90% were seen once. Material: peripheral blood. All receptors derive from a woman aged 60-75 years with acute or convalescent COVID-19. Both conserved end residues are part of each CDR3. A D gene is named only where the DNA matches it firmly. Where a row states a size, it is once, few, many or the class of an expanded clone; other rows omit it.

d_call,cdr3_length,v_call,clone_size,j_call,cdr3_aa,cdr3_nt
NA,12,TRBV10-3,NA,TRBJ2-2,CAAGANTGELFF,TGTGCCGCCGGGGCGAACACCGGGGAGCTGTTTTTT
TRBD2,17,TRBV5-4,NA,TRBJ2-3,CASTAGAGGRNTDTQYF,TGTGCCAGCACCGCAGGGGCGGGGGGGCGTAACACAGATACGCAGTATTTT
TRBD1,15,TRBV5-4,NA,TRBJ2-1,CASSYRDRELGEQFF,TGTGCCAGCAGCTACCGGGACAGGGAATTAGGTGAGCAGTTCTTC
NA,13,TRBV12-5,NA,TRBJ2-7,CASALTGTHEQYF,TGTGCTAGTGCCCTTACAGGGACCCACGAGCAGTACTTC
NA,13,TRBV5-6,NA,TRBJ2-5,CASSLTRGETQYF,TGTGCCAGCAGCCTCACTCGGGGAGAGACCCAGTACTTC
TRBD2,15,TRBV5-4,NA,TRBJ2-1,CASSKSGGAENEQFF,TGTGCCAGCAGCAAAAGCGGGGGGGCCGAGAATGAGCAGTTCTTC
NA,11,TRBV6-5,NA,TRBJ2-7,CASIATYEQYF,TGTGCCAGCATAGCGACATACGAGCAGTACTTC
TRBD1,14,TRBV27,NA,TRBJ1-4,CASSFRDREPKLFF,TGTGCCAGCAGTTTTCGGGACAGGGAGCCAAAACTGTTTTTT
NA,13,TRBV11-3,NA,TRBJ2-1,CASSLGTGGAQFF,TGTGCCAGCAGCTTAGGTACCGGGGGTGCGCAGTTCTTC
TRBD2,15,TRBV10-1,few,TRBJ2-1,CASRASAWGGNEQFF,TGCGCCAGCAGAGCTAGCGCGTGGGGGGGTAATGAGCAGTTCTTC
NA,14,TRBV4-1,NA,TRBJ1-1,CASSHLLLNTEAFF,TGCGCCAGCAGCCACCTCCTTCTGAACACTGAAGCTTTCTTT
NA,16,TRBV18,NA,TRBJ2-2,CASSLDRSANTGELFF,TGTGCCAGCTCACTAGACAGGAGCGCGAACACCGGGGAGCTGTTTTTT
TRBD1,15,TRBV19,NA,TRBJ2-5,CASSSPGQVQETQYF,TGTGCCAGTAGTAGCCCGGGACAGGTACAAGAGACCCAGTACTTC
NA,12,TRBV12-5,NA,TRBJ2-3,CASARGTDTQYF,TGTGCTAGTGCTCGAGGGACAGATACGCAGTATTTT
TRBD2,15,TRBV19,NA,TRBJ2-1,CASSGSGSSYNEQFF,TGTGCCAGTAGTGGAAGCGGGAGCTCCTACAATGAGCAGTTCTTC
NA,10,TRBV29-1,NA,TRBJ2-5,CSVAIETQYF,TGCAGCGTTGCTATAGAGACCCAGTACTTC
NA,15,TRBV4-3,medium-sized,TRBJ1-2,CASSQEVGRGNGYTF,TGCGCCAGCAGCCAAGAAGTCGGGAGAGGGAATGGCTACACCTTC
TRBD1,15,TRBV19,NA,TRBJ2-1,CASRGTGQPTNEQFF,TGTGCCAGTAGGGGAACGGGACAGCCGACGAATGAGCAGTTCTTC
NA,13,TRBV6-5,NA,TRBJ2-5,CASSYWGEETQYF,TGTGCCAGCAGTTATTGGGGCGAAGAGACCCAGTACTTC
TRBD1,15,TRBV28,NA,TRBJ1-2,CASSLRGRQEYGYTF,TGTGCCAGCAGTTTAAGGGGGCGTCAGGAGTATGGCTACACCTTC
NA,13,TRBV6-5,NA,TRBJ2-2,CASSYPLGGELFF,TGTGCCAGCAGTTACCCCCTCGGGGGGGAGCTGTTTTTT
NA,15,TRBV9,once,TRBJ1-4,CASTREGKANEKLFF,TGTGCCAGCACCAGGGAAGGCAAAGCTAATGAAAAACTGTTTTTT
NA,14,TRBV19,NA,TRBJ1-3,CASRQGGTGNTIYF,TGTGCCAGCCGGCAGGGAGGCACTGGAAACACCATATATTTT
NA,14,TRBV7-9,NA,TRBJ1-3,CASSSNLSGNTIYF,TGTGCCAGCAGCTCCAACCTATCTGGAAACACCATATATTTT
TRBD1,15,TRBV27,NA,TRBJ1-5,CASSNRGLSNQPQHF,TGTGCCAGCAGCAACAGGGGGTTGAGCAATCAGCCCCAGCATTTT
NA,14,TRBV5-6,NA,TRBJ2-6,CASSSFQVPNVLTF,TGTGCCAGCAGCTCCTTCCAGGTGCCCAACGTCCTGACTTTC
NA,15,TRBV7-3,once,TRBJ2-1,CASSSLGGAYNEQFF,TGTGCCAGCAGCTCTCTCGGGGGAGCCTACAATGAGCAGTTCTTC
NA,13,TRBV7-2,NA,TRBJ1-2,CASSYSQDYGYTF,TGTGCCAGCAGTTACAGCCAAGACTATGGCTACACCTTC
NA,12,TRBV19,few,TRBJ1-2,CASGEGGYGYTF,TGTGCCAGTGGAGAGGGAGGCTATGGCTACACCTTC
NA,15,TRBV18,NA,TRBJ1-1,CASSPDKSRDTEAFF,TGTGCCAGCTCACCCGACAAATCCAGGGACACTGAAGCTTTCTTT
NA,14,TRBV5-1,NA,TRBJ1-2,CASSLSSTNYGYTF,TGCGCCAGCAGCTTGTCCAGTACTAACTATGGCTACACCTTC
NA,15,TRBV13,NA,TRBJ2-5,CASSFQSGEIETQYF,TGTGCCAGCAGCTTTCAGAGTGGGGAGATAGAGACCCAGTACTTC
TRBD1,14,TRBV19,NA,TRBJ1-4,CASTRTGGDEKLFF,TGTGCCAGCACCCGGACAGGGGGCGATGAAAAACTGTTTTTT
TRBD1,15,TRBV3-1/TRBV3-2,NA,TRBJ1-1,CASSHGDRRNTEAFF,TGTGCCAGCAGCCATGGGGACAGGCGGAACACTGAAGCTTTCTTT
NA,15,TRBV19,NA,TRBJ1-5,CASIPTGYSNQPQHF,TGTGCCAGTATCCCCACAGGTTATAGCAATCAGCCCCAGCATTTT
NA,13,TRBV5-1,NA,TRBJ1-6,CASSLKVDSPLHF,TGCGCCAGCAGCTTAAAAGTAGATTCACCCCTCCACTTT
NA,14,TRBV10-3,NA,TRBJ1-2,CAISDPEVNYGYTF,TGTGCCATCAGTGACCCCGAGGTAAACTATGGCTACACCTTC
NA,12,TRBV6-6,NA,TRBJ1-5,CASSGSNQPQHF,TGTGCCAGCTCCGGTAGCAATCAGCCCCAGCATTTT
NA,13,TRBV18,NA,TRBJ1-1,CASSPTGNTEAFF,TGTGCCAGCTCACCCACAGGGAACACTGAAGCTTTCTTT
NA,13,TRBV2,once,TRBJ2-5,CASRWGPQETQYF,TGTGCCAGCAGATGGGGCCCGCAAGAGACCCAGTACTTC
NA,15,TRBV7-3,NA,TRBJ2-3,CASSSGTSSTDTQYF,TGTGCCAGCAGCTCCGGGACTTCTAGCACAGATACGCAGTATTTT
TRBD2,16,TRBV6-1,NA,TRBJ2-2,CASSARLAGVGGELFF,TGTGCCAGCAGTGCCCGACTAGCGGGAGTAGGCGGGGAGCTGTTTTTT
NA,11,TRBV20-1,once,TRBJ2-6,CSALGANVLTF,TGCAGTGCCCTTGGGGCCAACGTCCTGACTTTC
TRBD1,15,TRBV9,NA,TRBJ2-7,CASSPRQGKTYEQYF,TGTGCCAGCAGCCCAAGACAGGGGAAGACCTACGAGCAGTACTTC
TRBD2,16,TRBV3-1/TRBV3-2,NA,TRBJ2-3,CASSQRRGAGSDTQYF,TGTGCCAGCAGCCAACGTCGTGGAGCGGGGTCGGATACGCAGTATTTT
NA,15,TRBV27,NA,TRBJ2-1,CASSTLRLVQREQFF,TGTGCCAGCAGTACCCTTCGACTAGTGCAGAGGGAGCAGTTCTTC
TRBD1,16,TRBV9,NA,TRBJ2-3,CASSVGGDRATDTQYF,TGTGCCAGCAGCGTAGGAGGGGACAGGGCCACAGATACGCAGTATTTT
TRBD2,14,TRBV27,NA,TRBJ2-7,CASSFVAGEYEQYF,TGTGCCAGCAGTTTTGTAGCGGGAGAATACGAGCAGTACTTC
TRBD1,17,TRBV6-1,NA,TRBJ1-3,CASSGRAGTGAGNTIYF,TGTGCCAGCAGTGGTCGAGCTGGGACAGGCGCTGGAAACACCATATATTTT
NA,13,TRBV24-1,NA,TRBJ2-3,CATSHYSTDTQYF,TGTGCCACCAGTCACTATAGCACAGATACGCAGTATTTT
NA,16,TRBV4-2,once,TRBJ2-2,CASSRAPDRGTGELFF,TGTGCCAGCAGCCGAGCCCCCGACAGAGGCACCGGGGAGCTGTTTTTT
NA,13,TRBV5-1,once,TRBJ1-6,CASSLEGNSPLHF,TGCGCCAGCAGCTTGGAGGGGAATTCACCCCTCCACTTT
TRBD1,15,TRBV5-1,NA,TRBJ2-7,CASSFGGTGGYEQYF,TGCGCCAGCAGCTTTGGCGGGACAGGGGGCTACGAGCAGTACTTC
NA,15,TRBV11-1,once,TRBJ2-1,CASSLTLESYNEQFF,TGTGCCAGCAGCTTAACTCTAGAATCCTACAATGAGCAGTTCTTC
TRBD2,15,TRBV3-1/TRBV3-2,NA,TRBJ2-1,CASSQVAGGLNEQFF,TGTGCCAGCAGCCAAGTTGCGGGGGGGCTTAATGAGCAGTTCTTC
TRBD2,15,TRBV3-1/TRBV3-2,NA,TRBJ2-3,CASSQDGGRVDTQYF,TGTGCCAGCAGCCAAGACGGCGGGAGGGTTGATACGCAGTATTTT
TRBD1,13,TRBV12-3/TRBV12-4,NA,TRBJ2-1,CAIPGQGDNEQFF,TGTGCCATCCCGGGACAGGGGGATAATGAGCAGTTCTTC
TRBD2,14,TRBV7-7,once,TRBJ2-1,CASSSTGTSSEQFF,TGTGCTAGCAGCTCAACCGGGACTAGCAGTGAGCAGTTCTTC
NA,13,TRBV2,NA,TRBJ1-1,CASTTYMNTEAFF,TGTGCCAGCACCACATACATGAACACTGAAGCTTTCTTT
TRBD1,12,TRBV25-1,NA,TRBJ1-1,CASSVGTGLAFF,TGTGCCAGCAGTGTTGGGACAGGGCTAGCTTTCTTT